This T cell receptor (beta chain) is from a study of blood T cell repertoires in COVID-19. Background on the study: COVID-19 samples, acute and convalescent, were from the United States, Italy and Spain. T cells, B-cell-depleted T cells, or PBMCs supplied cDNA or gDNA.

As processed by the authors: Estimation of nucleated cell counts was performed using reference gene primer amplification. The table came from immunoSEQ multiplex PCR; TCRdb's copy has only in-frame clones and leaves some out. V, J and clone size derive from that table, while D and trimming were established from the DNA sequence. This repertoire shows 160,000 or so clones, about nine tenths found once; its top ten account for 2.4%. The CDR3 covers 16 residues. Germline CDR1 and CDR2: SGHRS and YFSETQ. V was shortened by 7 bases and J by 7 bases, with 23 bases between the two germline ends. The rearrangement joins TRBV5-1 to TRBJ1-4, with TRBD1 as a possible D gene (5 bases). This receptor was identified in a woman aged 70-85 years with acute or convalescent COVID-19. The sample consisted of peripheral blood. The chain's CDR3 is CASGEGGVSHGEKLFF. Written as DNA, the CDR3 is TGCGCCAGCGGCGAGGGAGGGGTCTCGCACGGTGAAAAACTGTTTTTT.